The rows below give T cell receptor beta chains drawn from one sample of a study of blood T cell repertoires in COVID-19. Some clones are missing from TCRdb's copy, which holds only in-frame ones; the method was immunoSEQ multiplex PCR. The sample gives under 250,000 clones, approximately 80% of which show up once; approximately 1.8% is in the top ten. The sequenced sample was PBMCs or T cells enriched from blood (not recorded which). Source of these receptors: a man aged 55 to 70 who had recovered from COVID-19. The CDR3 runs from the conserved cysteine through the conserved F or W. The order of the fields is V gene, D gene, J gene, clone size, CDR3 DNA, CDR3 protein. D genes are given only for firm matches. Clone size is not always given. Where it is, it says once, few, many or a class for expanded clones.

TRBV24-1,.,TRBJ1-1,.,TGTGCCACCAGTGGGGGGACATCGACTGAAGCTTTCTTT,CATSGGTSTEAFF
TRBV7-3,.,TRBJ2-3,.,TGTGCCAGCAGCTTCTATGGTCCCACAGATACGCAGTATTTT,CASSFYGPTDTQYF
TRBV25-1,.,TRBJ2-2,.,TGTGCCAGCAGTGAACATTCCCCGACTGGGGAGCTGTTTTTT,CASSEHSPTGELFF
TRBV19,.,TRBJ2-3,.,TGTGCCAGTAGTACCGAAATGAGAGATACGCAGTATTTT,CASSTEMRDTQYF
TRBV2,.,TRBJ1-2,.,TGTGCCAGCAGTGGGTGGGGAGGCAAATGGGGCTACACCTTC,CASSGWGGKWGYTF
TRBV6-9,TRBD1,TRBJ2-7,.,TGTGAATGGACAGGGCAGCAGCAGGGGATCGTCCACGAGCAGTACTTC,CEWTGQQQGIVHEQYF
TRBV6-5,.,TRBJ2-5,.,TGTGCCAGCAGTTACATGAGGGGGGGAAAAGAGACCCAGTACTTC,CASSYMRGGKETQYF
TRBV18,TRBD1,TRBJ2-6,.,TGTGCCAGCTCGCCGGGACAGGGAACCTCTGGGGCCAACGTCCTGACTTTC,CASSPGQGTSGANVLTF
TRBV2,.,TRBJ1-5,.,TGTGCCAGCAAGACAGCCACTAGCAATCAGCCCCAGCATTTT,CASKTATSNQPQHF
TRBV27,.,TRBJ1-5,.,TGTGCCAGCAGTCCGATCATGACAGGCCCCAATCAGCCCCAGCATTTT,CASSPIMTGPNQPQHF
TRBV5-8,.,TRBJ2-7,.,TGTGCCAGCAGACGCCGACAGGGAGGATCCTACGAGCAGTACTTC,CASRRRQGGSYEQYF
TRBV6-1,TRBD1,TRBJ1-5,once,TGTGCCAGCAGTGCCCTTACGGGGACAGGGCTCCAGCCCCAGCATTTT,CASSALTGTGLQPQHF
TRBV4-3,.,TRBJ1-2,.,TGCGCCAGCAGCCACGATCCCCAGGGTTACTATGGCTACACCTTC,CASSHDPQGYYGYTF
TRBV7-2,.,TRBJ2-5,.,TGTGCCAGCAGCTTAACCAGGGGGGTTGGAGAGACCCAGTACTTC,CASSLTRGVGETQYF
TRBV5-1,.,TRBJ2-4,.,TGCGCCAGCAGCTCGGGACTTCTAGCCAAAAACATTCAGTACTTC,CASSSGLLAKNIQYF
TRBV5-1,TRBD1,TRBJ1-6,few,TGCGCCAGCAGCTTTGGACAGGGGAATTCACCCCTCCACTTT,CASSFGQGNSPLHF
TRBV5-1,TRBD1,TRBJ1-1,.,TGCGCCAGCAGCTCCTCCGGAGGGGGCAGAGAGAACACTGAAGCTTTCTTT,CASSSSGGGRENTEAFF
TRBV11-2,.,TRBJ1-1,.,TGTGCCAGCAGCTTGTACCCCCCTCGGACAGAGTCGAACACTGAAGCTTTCTTT,CASSLYPPRTESNTEAFF
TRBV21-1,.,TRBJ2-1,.,TGTGCCAGCAGGGTAGCTTGTGCGGACTTTGAGCAGTTCTTC,CASRVACADFEQFF
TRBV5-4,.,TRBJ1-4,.,TGTGCCAGCAGCTTGGGGGGGCAAAAGGAAAAACTGTTTTTT,CASSLGGQKEKLFF
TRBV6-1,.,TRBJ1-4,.,TGTGCCAGCAGTGTAACGCCCCGGGGGGTGGAGGAAAAACTGTTTTTT,CASSVTPRGVEEKLFF
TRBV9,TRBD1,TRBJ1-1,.,TGTGCCAGCAGCGTAAGCCCAAAGGGGGCTACTGAAGCTTTCTTT,CASSVSPKGATEAFF
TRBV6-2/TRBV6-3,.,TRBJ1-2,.,TGTGCCAGCAGTTACACGGAAGGAGTGAGCTACACCTTC,CASSYTEGVSYTF
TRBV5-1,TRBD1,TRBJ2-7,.,TGCGCCAGCAGCTTCCGACAGGGGAGCGACGAGCAGTACTTC,CASSFRQGSDEQYF
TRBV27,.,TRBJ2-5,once,TGTGCCAGCAGGGGGAGCCAAGAGACCCAGTACTTC,CASRGSQETQYF
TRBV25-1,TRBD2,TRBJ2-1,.,TGTGCCAGCAGGAGAGCGGGGGGATACAATGAGCAGTTCTTC,CASRRAGGYNEQFF
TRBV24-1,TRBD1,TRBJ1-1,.,TGTGCCACCAGTGAAGGGACAGGGAATCGCAAAGCTTTCTTT,CATSEGTGNRKAFF
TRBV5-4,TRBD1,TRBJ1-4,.,TGTGCCAGCAGCTCAAACTCCGGGACAGAAAATGAAAAACTGTTTTTT,CASSSNSGTENEKLFF